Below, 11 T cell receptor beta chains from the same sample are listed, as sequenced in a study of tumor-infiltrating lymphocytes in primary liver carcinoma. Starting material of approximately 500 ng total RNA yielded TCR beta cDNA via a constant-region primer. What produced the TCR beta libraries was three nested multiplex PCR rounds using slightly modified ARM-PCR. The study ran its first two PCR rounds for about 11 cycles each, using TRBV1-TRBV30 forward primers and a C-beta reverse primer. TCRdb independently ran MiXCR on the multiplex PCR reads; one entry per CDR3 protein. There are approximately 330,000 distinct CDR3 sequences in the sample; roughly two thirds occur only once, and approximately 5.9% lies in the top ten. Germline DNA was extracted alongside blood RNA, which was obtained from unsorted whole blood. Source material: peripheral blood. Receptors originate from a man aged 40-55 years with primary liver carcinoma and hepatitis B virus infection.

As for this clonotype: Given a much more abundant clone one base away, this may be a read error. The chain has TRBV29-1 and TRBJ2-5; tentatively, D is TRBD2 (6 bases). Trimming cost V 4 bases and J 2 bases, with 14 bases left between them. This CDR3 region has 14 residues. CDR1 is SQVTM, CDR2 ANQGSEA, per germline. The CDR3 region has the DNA TGCAGCGTTGGAGTAGTGGGAGGACAAGAGACCCAGTACTTC. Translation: CSVGVVGGQETQYF.

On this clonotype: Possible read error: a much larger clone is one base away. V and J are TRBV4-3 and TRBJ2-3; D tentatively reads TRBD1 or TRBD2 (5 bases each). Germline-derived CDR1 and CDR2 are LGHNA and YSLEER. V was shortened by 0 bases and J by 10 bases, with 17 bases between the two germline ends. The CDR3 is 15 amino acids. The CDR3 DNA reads TGCGCCAGCAGCCAAGAGGCAAGGCTGGGGGATGCGCAGTATTTT. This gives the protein CASSQEARLGDAQYF.

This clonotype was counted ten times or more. The CDR3: CASEHLPGGNQGSTDTQYF. CDR3 nucleotides: TGTGCCAGCGAGCACTTACCTGGCGGGAATCAAGGGAGCACAGATACGCAGTATTTT. The chain links TRBV6-1 to TRBJ2-3; D perhaps matches TRBD2 (6 bases). From germline, CDR1 is MNHNS and CDR2 SASEGT. The CDR3 is 19 amino acids. V dropped 8 bases and J dropped 0 bases, with 27 bases sitting between them.

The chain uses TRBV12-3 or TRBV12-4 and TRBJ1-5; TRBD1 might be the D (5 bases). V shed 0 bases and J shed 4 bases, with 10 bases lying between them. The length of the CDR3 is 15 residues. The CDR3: CASSLAQGPNQPQHF. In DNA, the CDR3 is TGTGCCAGCAGTTTAGCCCAGGGTCCTAATCAGCCCCAGCATTTT.

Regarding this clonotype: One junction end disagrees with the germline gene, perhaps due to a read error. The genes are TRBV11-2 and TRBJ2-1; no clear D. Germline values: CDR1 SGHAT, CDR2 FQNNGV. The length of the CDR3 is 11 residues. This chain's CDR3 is CASSSITEQFF. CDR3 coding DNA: TGTGCTAGCAGCTCCATCACCGAGCAGTTCTTC.

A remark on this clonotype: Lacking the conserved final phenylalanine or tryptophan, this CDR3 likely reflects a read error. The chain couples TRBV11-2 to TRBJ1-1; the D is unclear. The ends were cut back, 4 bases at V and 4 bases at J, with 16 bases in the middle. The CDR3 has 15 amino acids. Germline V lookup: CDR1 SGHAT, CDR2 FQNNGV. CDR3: CASSSDLVVTTEAFS. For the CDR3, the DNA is TGTGCCAGCAGCTCTGATCTCGTCGTTACCACTGAAGCTTTCTCT.

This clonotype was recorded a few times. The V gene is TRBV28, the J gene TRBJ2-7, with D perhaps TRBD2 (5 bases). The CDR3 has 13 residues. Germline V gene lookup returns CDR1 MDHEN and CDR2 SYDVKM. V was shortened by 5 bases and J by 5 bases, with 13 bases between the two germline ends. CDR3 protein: CASSRELIDEQYF. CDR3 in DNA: TGTGCCAGCAGTCGGGAACTGATCGACGAGCAGTACTTC.

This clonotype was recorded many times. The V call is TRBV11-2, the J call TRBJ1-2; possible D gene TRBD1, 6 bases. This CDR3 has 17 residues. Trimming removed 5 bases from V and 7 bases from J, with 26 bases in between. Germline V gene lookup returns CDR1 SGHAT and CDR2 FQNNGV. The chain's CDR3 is CASSPGSRGGAPSGYTF. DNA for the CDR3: TGTGCCAGCAGCCCCGGGAGTAGGGGGGGCGCTCCATCTGGCTACACCTTC.

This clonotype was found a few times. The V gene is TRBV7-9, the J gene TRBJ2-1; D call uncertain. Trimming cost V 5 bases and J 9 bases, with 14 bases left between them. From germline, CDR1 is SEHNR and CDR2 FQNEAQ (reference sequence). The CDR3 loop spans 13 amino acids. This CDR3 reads CASSGRVNGEQFF. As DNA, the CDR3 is TGTGCCAGCAGCGGAAGAGTAAACGGTGAGCAGTTCTTC.

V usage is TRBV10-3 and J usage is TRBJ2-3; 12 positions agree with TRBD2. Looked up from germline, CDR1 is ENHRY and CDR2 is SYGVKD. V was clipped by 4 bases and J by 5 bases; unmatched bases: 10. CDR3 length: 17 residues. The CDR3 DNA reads TGTGCCATCAGTGGGAAGTGGACTAGCGGGATTGGAGATACGCAGTATTTT. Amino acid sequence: CAISGKWTSGIGDTQYF.

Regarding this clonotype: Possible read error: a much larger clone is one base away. CDR3 in amino acids: CASSDRRDSGANVLTF. The CDR3 DNA follows: TGTGCCAGCAGTGACAGACGGGATTCTGGGGCCAACGTCCTGACTTTC. The V call is TRBV6-1, the J call TRBJ2-6, with D tentatively TRBD2 (5 bases). Looked up from germline, CDR1 is MNHNS and CDR2 is SASEGT. There are 16 residues in the CDR3. V shed 3 bases and J shed 1 base, with 10 bases lying between them.